These T cell receptor beta chains were read from a single sample in a study of blood T cell repertoires in COVID-19. This table comes from immunoSEQ multiplex PCR, and its TCRdb copy is limited to in-frame clones, with some not included. The table records 150,000 or so clones, just under 85% of them present only once. Sequencing was carried out using peripheral blood. The receptors derive from a man aged 35 to 55 who had recovered from COVID-19. Both conserved end residues are part of each CDR3. Fields, in order: clone size, V gene, D gene, J gene, CDR3 DNA, CDR3 protein. The D gene is left open where the match is weak. Size is omitted from some rows. Given values are once, few, many or a class for expanded clones.

>-|TRBV11-3|TRBD1|TRBJ2-7
TGTGCCAGCAGCCCCGGGGACAGAGCCCCTTCCTCCTACGAGCAGTACTTC
CASSPGDRAPSSYEQYF
>-|TRBV21-1|-|TRBJ2-4
TGTGCCAGCAACCCAGACAGGGATGAAAACATTCAGTACTTC
CASNPDRDENIQYF
>-|TRBV18|-|TRBJ1-2
TGTGCCAGCTCACCAGTCAGGGAGGCTGGCTACACCTTC
CASSPVREAGYTF
>-|TRBV19|-|TRBJ2-1
TGTGCCAGTACTACGGGAGTTGAGCAGTTCTTC
CASTTGVEQFF
>-|TRBV21-1|-|TRBJ1-4
TGTGCCAGCATCGTATTAGGGGGTGGTTCAGGGAACAATGAAAAACTGTTTTTT
CASIVLGGGSGNNEKLFF
>-|TRBV3-1/TRBV3-2|-|TRBJ2-7
TGTGCCAGCAGCCCGAGCGTAGGGGCCTACGAGCAGTACTTC
CASSPSVGAYEQYF
>-|TRBV5-1|TRBD2|TRBJ2-2
TGCGCCAGCAGCTCAGCTAGCGGAGTCAAGGGCGGGGAGCTGTTTTTT
CASSSASGVKGGELFF
>-|TRBV27|TRBD2|TRBJ2-3
TGTGCCAGCGTTAGCGGGTCCGGGGATACGCAGTATTTT
CASVSGSGDTQYF
>-|TRBV28|TRBD2|TRBJ2-5
TGTGCCAGCAGCATACTAGCGTGGGAAGAGACCCAGTACTTC
CASSILAWEETQYF
>-|TRBV18|-|TRBJ2-2
TGTGCCAGCTCACCACCTGCAGTCAACACCGGGGAGCTGTTTTTT
CASSPPAVNTGELFF
>-|TRBV5-1|-|TRBJ1-6
TGCGCCAGCAGCTTCGGGTCCCCGAGCTCCTATAATTCACCCCTCCACTTT
CASSFGSPSSYNSPLHF
>-|TRBV29-1|-|TRBJ2-2
TGCAGCGTTGTGTGGCGGGAGAACACCGGGGAGCTGTTTTTT
CSVVWRENTGELFF
>-|TRBV6-5|-|TRBJ2-3
TGTGCCAGCAGAAGGGGAGGAGTCACAGATACGCAGTATTTT
CASRRGGVTDTQYF
>once|TRBV28|-|TRBJ1-2
TGTGCCAGCAGCACCCGCGACAGGAAAGCCTATGGCTACACCTTC
CASSTRDRKAYGYTF
>-|TRBV6-5|-|TRBJ2-1
TGTGCCAGCAGTTACCCTGGAGGGTACAATGAGCAGTTCTTC
CASSYPGGYNEQFF
>-|TRBV2|TRBD2|TRBJ2-5
TGTGCCACCTCTAGCGGGAGGGTAGAGACCCAGTACTTC
CATSSGRVETQYF
>few|TRBV5-6|TRBD1|TRBJ1-2
TGTGCCAGCAGCTACAGACAGGGACTAGCCTATGGCTACACCTTC
CASSYRQGLAYGYTF
>-|TRBV12-5|TRBD2|TRBJ2-1
TGTGCTAGTGGTCCCACGGCGGGGGGCAATGAGCAGTTCTTC
CASGPTAGGNEQFF
>-|TRBV11-2|TRBD2|TRBJ2-7
TGTGCCAGCAGCCCTAGCGGGAGAGTTTGGGAGCAGTACTTC
CASSPSGRVWEQYF
>-|TRBV6-4|TRBD2|TRBJ2-1
TGTGCCAGCAGTCCGGGACTAAACCTTAATGAGCAGTTCTTC
CASSPGLNLNEQFF
>few|TRBV7-9|TRBD1|TRBJ2-7
TGTGCCAGCAGTGGGGGACAGTCCTACGAGCAGTACTTC
CASSGGQSYEQYF
>-|TRBV3-1/TRBV3-2|TRBD2|TRBJ2-5
TGTGCCAGCAAGGATAGCGGGGGAGGGAGAGAAGAGACCCAGTACTTC
CASKDSGGGREETQYF
>-|TRBV6-5|TRBD1|TRBJ1-1
TGTGCCACCCACAGGGGACAGGACTTGAGGACTGAAGCTTTCTTT
CATHRGQDLRTEAFF
>-|TRBV3-1/TRBV3-2|-|TRBJ2-6
TGTGCCAGCAGCCAGGCCGTTGGGGCAGCTGGGGCCAACGTCCTGACTTTC
CASSQAVGAAGANVLTF
>few|TRBV7-2|-|TRBJ2-7
TGTGCCAGCAGTCAGGGGTTCCTCTCCTACGAGCAGTACTTC
CASSQGFLSYEQYF
>-|TRBV28|-|TRBJ1-1
TGTGCCAGCAAGGATGGAGGGATCACTGAAGCTTTCTTT
CASKDGGITEAFF
>-|TRBV5-1|-|TRBJ2-2
TGCGCCAGCAGGATGGTAGGGGACACCGGGGAGCTGTTTTTT
CASRMVGDTGELFF
>-|TRBV10-3|TRBD1|TRBJ2-4
TGTGCCATCAGTGAGGGGCAGGGGGACATTCAGTACTTC
CAISEGQGDIQYF
>-|TRBV7-2|TRBD1|TRBJ1-3
TGTGCCAGCAGCTTAGTTTGGGGCCCTACAGGGGTAGGAAACACCATATATTTT
CASSLVWGPTGVGNTIYF
>-|TRBV28|TRBD1|TRBJ2-7
TGTGCCAGCCGGGACAGGGGCAACGAGCAGTACTTC
CASRDRGNEQYF
>-|TRBV2|-|TRBJ2-5
TGTGCCAGCAGTGAATCCGGGGAACCCCGAGAGACCCAGTACTTC
CASSESGEPRETQYF
>-|TRBV7-3|TRBD1|TRBJ2-2
TGTGCCAGCAGCTTAACGCCAGGGACAGGGGAAAACGGGGAGCTGTTTTTT
CASSLTPGTGENGELFF
>-|TRBV5-1|TRBD1|TRBJ2-2
TGCGCCAGCAGCAACTCTGACAGGGCCGGCACCGGGGAGCTGTTTTTT
CASSNSDRAGTGELFF
>-|TRBV12-5|TRBD1|TRBJ1-6
TGTGCTAGTGGTTTGGTACGCGGGACAGGGGATTCACCCCTCCACTTT
CASGLVRGTGDSPLHF
>-|TRBV19|-|TRBJ1-1
TGTGCCAGTAGTAAACGCGGGTTTGATTTAGAAGCTTTCTTT
CASSKRGFDLEAFF
>-|TRBV5-4|TRBD2|TRBJ2-7
TGTGCCAGCAGCCTACGACTAGCGGGGGGCTACGAGCAGTACTTC
CASSLRLAGGYEQYF
>-|TRBV7-2|-|TRBJ1-4
TGTGCCAGCAGCCTCAGGTTGGACTCCCCTAATGAAAAACTGTTTTTT
CASSLRLDSPNEKLFF
>-|TRBV19|TRBD1|TRBJ1-3
TGTGCCAGTAGTATCCTGACAGGGCCTGGAAACACCATATATTTT
CASSILTGPGNTIYF
>-|TRBV5-5|-|TRBJ1-4
TGTGCCAGCAGCCCTAGAACAACTAATGAAAAACTGTTTTTT
CASSPRTTNEKLFF
>once|TRBV30|TRBD2|TRBJ2-2
TGTGCCTGGAATGGGAGGGTCACCGGGGAGCTGTTTTTT
CAWNGRVTGELFF
>few|TRBV11-3|TRBD2|TRBJ2-5
TGTGCCAGCAGCACCTATTTAGCGGGGGTTAAAGAGACCCAGTACTTC
CASSTYLAGVKETQYF
>-|TRBV13|TRBD2|TRBJ2-7
TGTGCCAGCAGCTTTGGTAGCGGGAGGGCCAACGAGCAGTACTTC
CASSFGSGRANEQYF
>-|TRBV7-2|-|TRBJ1-5
TGTGCCAGCAGCTTAAACCCGGGTAGCGCGATTGGCAATCAGCCCCAGCATTTT
CASSLNPGSAIGNQPQHF
>-|TRBV18|TRBD1|TRBJ1-4
TGTGCCAGCTCACCCGACAGGGGTAATGAAAAACTGTTTTTT
CASSPDRGNEKLFF
>-|TRBV19|-|TRBJ1-1
TGTGCCAGTAGTATAGGACTGGGGGCTGTGAGGAACACTGAAGCTTTCTTT
CASSIGLGAVRNTEAFF
>-|TRBV29-1|TRBD1|TRBJ2-7
TGCAGCGTAAATGGAGCTGGACAGGCGAACTCCTACGAGCAGTACTTC
CSVNGAGQANSYEQYF